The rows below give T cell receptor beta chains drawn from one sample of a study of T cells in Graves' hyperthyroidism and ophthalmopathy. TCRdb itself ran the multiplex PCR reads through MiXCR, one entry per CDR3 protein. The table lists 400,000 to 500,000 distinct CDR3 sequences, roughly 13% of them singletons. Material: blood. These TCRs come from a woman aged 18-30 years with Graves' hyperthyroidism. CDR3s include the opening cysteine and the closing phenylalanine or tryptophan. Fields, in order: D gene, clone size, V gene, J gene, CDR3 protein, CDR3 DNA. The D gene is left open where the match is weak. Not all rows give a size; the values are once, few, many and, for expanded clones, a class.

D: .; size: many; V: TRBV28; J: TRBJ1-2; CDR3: CASSPTAAGVGYTF; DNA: TGTGCCAGCAGCCCCACCGCCGCAGGGGTTGGCTACACCTTC
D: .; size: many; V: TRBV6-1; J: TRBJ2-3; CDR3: CASSGTLELTDTQYF; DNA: TGTGCCAGCAGCGGGACACTGGAACTCACAGATACGCAGTATTTT
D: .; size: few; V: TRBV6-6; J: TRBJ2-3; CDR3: CASSYSLASSTDTQYF; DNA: TGTGCCAGCAGTTACTCTCTAGCGTCTAGCACAGATACGCAGTATTTT
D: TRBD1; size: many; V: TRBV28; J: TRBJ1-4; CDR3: CASSSRQGTRKLFF; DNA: TGTGCCAGCAGTTCACGACAGGGCACACGGAAACTGTTTTTT
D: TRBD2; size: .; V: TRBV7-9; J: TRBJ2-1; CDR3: CASSRTSGTYEQFF; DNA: TGTGCCAGCAGCCGGACTAGCGGGACCTATGAGCAGTTCTTC
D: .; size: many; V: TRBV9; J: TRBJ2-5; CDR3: CASSVEDNVGETQYF; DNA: TGTGCCAGCAGCGTAGAGGATAACGTGGGAGAGACCCAGTACTTC
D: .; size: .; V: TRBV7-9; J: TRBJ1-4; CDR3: CASRTGTGNEKLFF; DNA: TGTGCCAGCAGGACCGGGACGGGTAATGAAAAACTGTTTTTT
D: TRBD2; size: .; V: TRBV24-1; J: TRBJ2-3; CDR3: CATSDTTPGLAGDPTDTQYF; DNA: TGTGCCACCAGTGATACCACGCCGGGACTAGCGGGAGACCCCACAGATACGCAGTATTTT
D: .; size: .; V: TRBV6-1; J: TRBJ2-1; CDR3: CASTRLAVPVYNEQFF; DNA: TGTGCCAGCACCAGATTAGCGGTGCCGGTTTACAATGAGCAGTTCTTC
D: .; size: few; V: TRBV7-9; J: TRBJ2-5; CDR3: CASSLGGTAETQYF; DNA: TGTGCCAGCAGCTTAGGTGGGACGGCAGAGACCCAGTACTTC
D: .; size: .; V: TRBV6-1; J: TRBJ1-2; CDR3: CASREGNDYGYTF; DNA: TGTGCCAGCCGCGAGGGTAACGACTATGGCTACACCTTC
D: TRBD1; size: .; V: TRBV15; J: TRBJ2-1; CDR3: CATSYRDRAYNEQFF; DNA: TGTGCCACCAGCTACCGGGACAGGGCCTACAATGAGCAGTTCTTC
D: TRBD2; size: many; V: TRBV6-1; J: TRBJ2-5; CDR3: CASSRLIAGAQETQYF; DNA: TGTGCCAGCAGTCGACTTATAGCGGGAGCCCAAGAGACCCAGTACTTC
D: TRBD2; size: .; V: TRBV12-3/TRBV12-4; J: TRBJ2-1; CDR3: CASSLVLAGRNEQFF; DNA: TGTGCCAGCAGTTTAGTACTAGCGGGCCGCAATGAGCAGTTCTTC
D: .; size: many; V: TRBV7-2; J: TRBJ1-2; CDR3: CASSSGLSYGYTF; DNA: TGTGCCAGCAGCTCGGGTCTATCCTATGGCTACACCTTC
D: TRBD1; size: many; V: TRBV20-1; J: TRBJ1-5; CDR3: CSARSLGQLNQPQHF; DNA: TGCAGTGCTAGATCCCTGGGACAGCTCAATCAGCCCCAGCATTTT
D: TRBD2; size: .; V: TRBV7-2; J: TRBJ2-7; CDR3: CASSFSSGRVREYF; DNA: TGTGCCAGCAGCTTCTCTAGCGGGAGGGTACGTGAGTACTTC
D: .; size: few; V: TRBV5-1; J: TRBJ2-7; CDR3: CASSLTVAPTYEQYF; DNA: TGCGCCAGCAGCTTGACAGTAGCCCCGACCTACGAGCAGTACTTC
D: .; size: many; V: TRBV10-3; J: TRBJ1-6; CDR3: CAIRAMDSPLHF; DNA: TGTGCCATCCGAGCCATGGATTCACCCCTCCACTTT
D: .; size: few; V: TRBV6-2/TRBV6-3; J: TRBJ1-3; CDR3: CASSLPVGDGYSGNTIYF; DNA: TGTGCCAGCAGTTTGCCTGTGGGGGACGGATACTCTGGAAACACCATATATTTT
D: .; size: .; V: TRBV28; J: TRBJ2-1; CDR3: CASSSWTERYDEQFF; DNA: TGTGCCAGCAGTTCTTGGACGGAAAGATACGATGAGCAGTTCTTC
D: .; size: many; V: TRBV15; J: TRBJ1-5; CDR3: CATSRDPDQPQHF; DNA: TGTGCCACCAGCAGAGATCCCGACCAGCCCCAGCATTTT
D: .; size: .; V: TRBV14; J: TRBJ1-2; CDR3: CASSRRIGRGTSGYTF; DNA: TGTGCCAGCAGCCGCAGAATCGGACGGGGGACGTCTGGCTACACCTTC
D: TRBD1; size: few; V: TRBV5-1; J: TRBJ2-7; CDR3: CASSLDRDSTKVTYEQYF; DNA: TGCGCCAGCAGCTTGGATAGGGACAGCACGAAAGTCACCTACGAGCAGTACTTC
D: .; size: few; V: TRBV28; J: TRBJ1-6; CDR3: CASRSSGGNSPLHF; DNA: TGTGCCAGCAGATCGTCGGGGGGTAATTCACCCCTCCACTTT
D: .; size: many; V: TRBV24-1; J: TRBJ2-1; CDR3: CATSDQGSSYNEQFF; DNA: TGTGCCACCAGTGATCAGGGAAGCTCCTACAATGAGCAGTTCTTC
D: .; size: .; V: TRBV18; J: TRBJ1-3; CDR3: CASSPGTSEYF; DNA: TGTGCCAGCTCACCGGGGACCTCAGAGTATTTT
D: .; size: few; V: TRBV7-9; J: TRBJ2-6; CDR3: CASSLVTGANVLTF; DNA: TGTGCCAGCAGCTTAGTGACAGGGGCCAACGTCCTGACTTTC
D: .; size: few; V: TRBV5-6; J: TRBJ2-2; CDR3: CASSFWNTGELFF; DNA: TGTGCCAGCAGCTTTTGGAACACCGGGGAGCTGTTTTTT
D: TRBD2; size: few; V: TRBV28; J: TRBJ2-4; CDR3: CASRPGLAGSIQYF; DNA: TGTGCCAGCAGGCCAGGACTAGCGGGTAGCATTCAGTACTTC